A selection of T cell receptor beta chains follows, all from one sample in a study of cytomegalovirus exposure and HLA in healthy donors. Sequenced by immunoSEQ multiplex PCR; TCRdb stores in-frame clones only, minus some. The table counts 63,000 or so clones; approximately 15% lies in the top ten. The sequenced material came from PBMCs. The receptor source for this set is a boy aged 10-17 years in good health and CMV-seronegative. Each CDR3 is given with its conserved first and last residue. D genes are given only for firm matches. Only some rows state a clone size, as once, few, many or a class for expanded clones.

J gene | clone size | V gene | D gene | CDR3 DNA | CDR3 protein
TRBJ2-5 | - | TRBV9 | TRBD2 | TGTGCCAGCAGCCTACAGACTAGCGGGGGTACCCAGTACTTC | CASSLQTSGGTQYF
TRBJ2-1 | - | TRBV30 | TRBD1 | TGTGCCTGGAGACGGACAGGGATAGATGAGCAGTTCTTC | CAWRRTGIDEQFF
TRBJ1-3 | - | TRBV9 | TRBD1 | TGTGCCAGCAGCCCTAGACAGGGCTCTGGAAACACCATATATTTT | CASSPRQGSGNTIYF
TRBJ2-3 | - | TRBV11-3 | - | TGTGCCAGCAGCCCCGGGGATACGCAGTATTTT | CASSPGDTQYF
TRBJ2-7 | - | TRBV27 | TRBD2 | TGTGCCAGCAGTCCCACCCCCTTAGCGGGAGTAGTTCGGGGGGAGCAGTACTTC | CASSPTPLAGVVRGEQYF
TRBJ2-6 | - | TRBV7-3 | - | TGTGCCAGCAGCTTACAGGCCTTAGGGGCCAACGTCCTGACTTTC | CASSLQALGANVLTF
TRBJ2-7 | - | TRBV5-6 | TRBD1 | TGTGCCAGCAGTTATGGGACAGGGGATATCCACGAGCAGTACTTC | CASSYGTGDIHEQYF
TRBJ2-7 | - | TRBV30 | TRBD1 | TGTGCCTGGAACAGGGGATCCTACGAGCAGTACTTC | CAWNRGSYEQYF
TRBJ1-1 | - | TRBV14 | - | TGTGCCAGCAGCCGTGACGGGGTGGAGCAAGCTTTCTTT | CASSRDGVEQAFF
TRBJ1-1 | - | TRBV7-8 | - | TGTGCCAGCAGCCAGAGACAGGCGGGAGCTTTCTTT | CASSQRQAGAFF
TRBJ1-2 | - | TRBV27 | - | TGTGCCAGCAGTTATCGTGAAGGGGACTATGGCTACACCTTC | CASSYREGDYGYTF
TRBJ1-1 | - | TRBV11-3 | - | TGTGCCAGCAGCTTCGGGCAGGGCACTGAAGCTTTCTTT | CASSFGQGTEAFF
TRBJ2-5 | - | TRBV19 | - | TGTGCCAGTAGTATAGGTGACAGCTTCCAAGAGACCCAGTACTTC | CASSIGDSFQETQYF
TRBJ2-7 | - | TRBV30 | - | TGTGCCTGGAGTGCAGTCGGGTACGAGCAGTACTTC | CAWSAVGYEQYF
TRBJ2-3 | - | TRBV9 | - | TGTGCCAGCAGCCCCTACGGGACTAGCACAGATACGCAGTATTTT | CASSPYGTSTDTQYF
TRBJ2-3 | - | TRBV7-2 | - | TGTGCCAGCATGGACAGGGCACTAGCGGGCCCCACAGATACGCAGTATTTT | CASMDRALAGPTDTQYF
TRBJ1-2 | - | TRBV7-9 | TRBD1 | TGTGCCAGCAGCTTCCCTGTTACAGGGGCCGCGGGCTACACCTTC | CASSFPVTGAAGYTF
TRBJ2-5 | - | TRBV4-1 | - | TGCGCCAGCAGCCAAGGGACTTCGGCAGGGGCCCCCCAAGAGACCCAGTACTTC | CASSQGTSAGAPQETQYF
TRBJ1-1 | - | TRBV10-3 | - | TGTGCCATCAGTGAGTCGAGTCAAAACGCTTTCTTT | CAISESSQNAFF
TRBJ2-4 | - | TRBV11-2 | TRBD2 | TGTGCCAGCAGCTTAGGGACTAGCGGGGGCATTCAGTACTTC | CASSLGTSGGIQYF
TRBJ1-5 | - | TRBV2 | - | TGTGCCGGGTCCTCAGACAGGACTCTTGGGCCCCAGCATTTT | CAGSSDRTLGPQHF
TRBJ1-5 | - | TRBV5-1 | - | TGCGCCAGCAGCCCTTCCGGGGAAGAGGATCAGCCCCAGCATTTT | CASSPSGEEDQPQHF
TRBJ2-7 | medium-sized | TRBV2 | TRBD1 | TGTGCCAGTACTGGGACAGCCTACGAGCAGTACTTC | CASTGTAYEQYF
TRBJ2-5 | - | TRBV13 | - | TGTGCCAGCAGCATGGACTTCCAAGAGACCCAGTACTTC | CASSMDFQETQYF
TRBJ2-7 | - | TRBV5-5 | - | TGTGCCAGCAGCTTGTCTCCGGCCAGGGCCTACGAGCAGTACTTC | CASSLSPARAYEQYF
TRBJ2-1 | - | TRBV6-1 | - | TGTGCCAGCAGTGGGACAGCCTCCTACAATGAGCAGTTCTTC | CASSGTASYNEQFF
TRBJ2-7 | - | TRBV7-2 | TRBD1 | TGTGCCAGCAGCCAGGGATGGGACAGGTTCTACGAGCAGTACTTC | CASSQGWDRFYEQYF
TRBJ2-3 | - | TRBV7-9 | - | TGTGCCAGCAGCTTTACCTCAGGGTCGGAAACGCAGTATTTT | CASSFTSGSETQYF
TRBJ1-5 | - | TRBV9 | TRBD1 | TGTGCCAGCAGCGTGGCGGGACAGGAGGATCAGCCCCAGCATTTT | CASSVAGQEDQPQHF
TRBJ1-1 | - | TRBV25-1 | - | TGTGCCAGCAGGACACGATTGGGTGAAGCTTTCTTT | CASRTRLGEAFF